The text below deals with one T cell receptor beta chain. What it binds is unknown. The repertoire was sequenced with immunoSEQ multiplex PCR; TCRdb's copy has only in-frame clones and lacks some. Among around 100,000 clones, around nine tenths were seen once, and the ten largest hold around 3.3%. The entry originates in a study of T cell responses to AZD1222 COVID-19 vaccine. Findings of the study overall: Reports indicate that nearly half of spike-specific TCRs are directed at unmutated variant regions. Donors skewed white British and female; clonal diversity was possibly underestimated. At 160-218 and 743-854, vaccine-associated CD4 TCRs were dominant, and they spanned spike. Receipt of two AZD1222 doses was followed by a rise in Spike-specific TCR breadth and depth.

The CDR3 runs 13 residues. Deletions cut 4 bases from V and 5 bases from J, with 11 bases between. CDR1 and CDR2 from the germline V gene are SNHLY and FYNNEI. The starting material was peripheral blood, obtained 28 days after the second dose of the MenACWY control vaccine. The clonotype comes from an adult who received the MenACWY meningococcal vaccine as a control. The chain has TRBV2 and TRBJ2-5, with D perhaps being TRBD1 or TRBD2 (5 bases each). CDR3 nucleotide sequence: TGTGCCAGCAGTGGCCTTTGGGGGGAGACCCAGTACTTC. The encoded protein is CASSGLWGETQYF.